The 30 T cell receptor beta chains presented below share a single source sample, sequenced in a study of tumor-infiltrating lymphocytes in primary liver carcinoma. A constant-region primer primed TCR beta cDNA synthesis from about 490 ng of total RNA. TCR beta libraries came from three nested multiplex PCR rounds using slightly modified ARM-PCR. PCR rounds one and two used TRBV1-TRBV30 forward primers with a C-beta reverse primer for 10 cycles each. MiXCR was run by TCRdb on the multiplex PCR reads, yielding one entry per CDR3 protein. The sample has approximately 300,000 distinct CDR3 sequences; around three fifths are singletons. Germline DNA was extracted too, while blood RNA derived from unsorted whole blood. Sample: peripheral blood. These TCRs come from a man aged 40-49 years with primary liver carcinoma and hepatitis B virus infection.

With regard to this clonotype: At one of its ends the junction is not consistent with the germline gene, which may arise from a read error. The chain carries TRBV5-4 and TRBJ2-1; D gene ambiguous. CDR1 and CDR2 from the germline V gene are SGHNT and YYREEE (reference sequence). There are 15 residues in the CDR3. CDR3 DNA: TGTGCCAGCAGCTTGCCCGCCTTTACCTACAATGATCAGTTCTTC. This translates into CASSLPAFTYNDQFF.

Note on this clonotype: At one boundary the junction diverges from the germline segment, which might be a read error. The chain has TRBV12-3 or TRBV12-4 and TRBJ1-1; D remains unclear. The CDR3 sequence is 14 residues long. DNA of the CDR3: TGTGCCACCAAAGGTCGACATGGGAACACTGAAGCTTTCTTC. This codes for CATKGRHGNTEAFF.

Note on this clonotype: Since the CDR3 does not end with the conserved phenylalanine or tryptophan, this likely comes from a read error. The gene calls are TRBV10-3 and TRBJ2-7, with D perhaps TRBD2 (6 bases). Germline values: CDR1 ENHRY, CDR2 SYGVKD. The CDR3 totals 13 residues. V dropped 4 bases and J dropped 5 bases, with 12 bases sitting between them. The CDR3 sequence: CAISGPGRHEQYL. The CDR3 region has the DNA TGTGCCATCAGTGGGCCGGGGAGGCACGAGCAGTACCTC.

Notes on this clonotype: At one boundary the junction diverges from the germline segment, which might be a read error. The rearrangement uses TRBV6-2 or TRBV6-3 and TRBJ2-5; D is uncertain. CDR3 length equals 14 residues. Germline V CDR1 and CDR2: MNHEY, SVGEGT. CDR3 sequence: CASSLRTKQGTQYF. DNA of the CDR3: TGTGCCAGCAGTCTTCGGACGAAACAAGGGACCCAGTACTTC.

Concerning this clonotype itself: Possible read error: a much larger clone is one base away. Likely a read error: the CDR3 ends without its conserved phenylalanine or tryptophan. The V call is TRBV12-3 or TRBV12-4, the J call TRBJ2-7; D unclear. V lost 5 bases and J lost 4, with 6 bases in between. CDR3 length equals 11 residues. The CDR3 sequence: CASSQLYEQYI. The DNA of the CDR3 is TGTGCCAGCAGTCAACTATACGAGCAGTACATC.

On this clonotype itself: This may stem from a read error, because a much larger clone lies one nucleotide away. V usage is TRBV5-4 and J usage is TRBJ2-6; D unresolved. The CDR3 has 16 amino acids. Germline values: CDR1 SGHNT, CDR2 YYREEE (reference sequence). V gave up 2 bases and J gave up 2 bases, with 11 bases separating them. The CDR3 coding sequence is TGTGCCAGCAGCTTTTTTGTGGCCCCTGGGGCCAACGTCCTGACTTTC. Protein sequence: CASSFFVAPGANVLTF.

The rearrangement links TRBV4-3 to TRBJ1-2; possible D gene TRBD1, 5 bases. The CDR3 spans 15 residues. Between the trimmed V and J ends, which lost 4 bases and 7 bases, there was a span of 19 bases. Per the germline V gene, CDR1 is LGHNA and CDR2 is YSLEER. The CDR3 sequence: CASSPTVRDGCGYTF. In nucleotides, the CDR3 is TGCGCCAGCAGCCCCACGGTCCGGGACGGGTGTGGCTACACCTTC.

The V gene is TRBV5-1, the J gene TRBJ2-3; 8 positions match TRBD1. The V gene end was trimmed by 2 bases and the J gene end by 4 bases; junction bases not matched to a gene: 3. This CDR3 is 14 amino acids long. Germline V gene data show CDR1 as SGHRS and CDR2 as YFSETQ. The CDR3: CASSLPGGPDTQYF. CDR3 in DNA: TGCGCCAGCAGCTTACCAGGGGGCCCAGATACGCAGTATTTT.

Concerning this clonotype: Possible read error: a much larger clone is one base away. The chain is built from TRBV11-2 and TRBJ2-3; 9 bases align to TRBD2. The CDR3 has 18 residues. Looked up from germline, CDR1 is SGHAT and CDR2 is FQNNGV. V gave up 10 bases and J gave up 3 bases; unmatched junction bases: 20. The DNA of the CDR3 is TGTGCCAACAGTTTACTTGGGGCTAGCGGGATTTGGACAGATACGCAGTATTTT. Translating gives CANSLLGASGIWTDTQYF.

This clonotype was counted ten times or more. The chain links TRBV6-1 to TRBJ2-3; 10 nucleotides match TRBD1. This CDR3 spans 15 amino acids. Germline V CDR1 and CDR2: MNHNS, SASEGT. V dropped 4 bases and J dropped 4; count of bases not matched to a gene: 5. For the CDR3, the DNA is TGTGCCAGCAGTGGACGAGGGACAGGGGCAGATACGCAGTATTTT. As protein: CASSGRGTGADTQYF.

Worth noting for this clonotype: Since a much larger clone is just one base distant, this may be a read error. The chain employs TRBV30 and TRBJ2-1; 8 bases agree with TRBD2. After removal of 4 bases from V and 7 bases from J, the junction contained 18 bases not matched to a gene. From germline, CDR1 is GTSNPN and CDR2 SVGIG (reference sequence). The length of the CDR3 is 17 residues. CDR3 coding DNA: TGTGCCTGGAAGGGGGTCCCTGGGACTAGGGGAGGGAATGAGCAGTTCTTC. The encoded protein is CAWKGVPGTRGGNEQFF.

This clonotype was detected a few times. CDR3 region: CASSLGLGGTSSTNYGYTF. For the CDR3, the DNA is TGTGCCAGCAGTTTAGGACTCGGGGGGACTTCTTCAACTAACTATGGCTACACCTTC. The chain joins TRBV12-3 or TRBV12-4 to TRBJ1-2, with D perhaps matching TRBD1 (5 bases). The CDR3 sequence is 19 residues long. V gave up 1 base and J gave up 0 bases, with 21 bases separating them.

This clonotype was observed once. Since a much larger clone is just one base distant, this may be a read error. The V gene is TRBV6-5, the J gene TRBJ1-5; D call uncertain. The CDR3 length is 13 residues. The germline gives CDR1 MNHEY, CDR2 SVGAGI. CDR3 coding DNA: TGTACCAGCAGGCGGGATAGCAATCAGCCCCAGCATTTT. Its translation is CTSRRDSNQPQHF.

As regards this clonotype: The conserved phenylalanine or tryptophan is not found at the CDR3 terminus, so this likely reflects a read error. The chain combines TRBV4-2 with TRBJ1-6; 7 bases agree with TRBD1. This CDR3 has 21 amino acids. In germline, CDR1 is LGHNA, CDR2 YNFKEQ. The CDR3 is CTSSQESWDRRSGSYNSPLHL. The DNA for the CDR3 is TGTACCAGCAGCCAAGAAAGTTGGGACAGAAGGTCGGGGTCCTATAATTCACCCCTCCACCTT.

In the case of this clonotype: A much more abundant neighbour one base away suggests this may be a read error. CDR3 loop: CASSPGGITDTQCF. In DNA, the CDR3 is TGCGCCAGCAGCCCTGGCGGGATCACAGATACGCAGTGTTTT. This chain links TRBV4-1 with TRBJ2-3; a weak D match, TRBD2 (6 bases). Germline CDR1 is MGHRA and CDR2 is YSYEKL. This CDR3 spans 14 amino acids.

The chain combines TRBV30 with TRBJ2-3; D is possibly TRBD1 or TRBD2 (7 bases each). Deletions cut 1 base from V and 9 bases from J, with 14 bases between. Per the germline V gene, CDR1 is GTSNPN and CDR2 is SVGIG (reference sequence). The CDR3 totals 13 residues. The CDR3 loop is CAWSAGGDGTQYF. CDR3 bases: TGTGCCTGGAGTGCAGGGGGGGACGGGACGCAGTATTTT.

This clonotype was recorded many times. The chain uses TRBV7-9 and TRBJ2-5, with D unresolved. CDR1 is SEHNR, CDR2 FQNEAQ, per germline (reference sequence). This CDR3 has 14 residues. V was clipped by 5 bases and J by 5 bases, with 15 bases between them. CDR3 coding DNA: TGTGCCAGCAGCCCACTCTCAAGTGTGGAGACCCAGTACTTC. Translated, it gives CASSPLSSVETQYF.

Regarding this clonotype: A much larger clone lies a single base off, so this may be a read error. The chain couples TRBV6-2 or TRBV6-3 to TRBJ2-7; tentatively, D is TRBD2 (5 bases). The CDR3 is 15 residues long. Germline V gene lookup returns CDR1 MNHEY and CDR2 SVGEGT. CDR3 sequence (DNA): TGTGCCATCAGTTACTCTCCGAAGCGGCCCTACGAGCAGTACTTC. It codes for CAISYSPKRPYEQYF.

On this clonotype itself: Since a much larger clone is just one base distant, this may be a read error. The V gene is TRBV6-1, the J gene TRBJ2-1, with TRBD2 matching 10 bases. CDR1 MNHNS and CDR2 SASEGT come from the germline V gene. This CDR3 is 14 amino acids long. CDR3 sequence reads: CAGQLAGPYNERFF. CDR3 DNA: TGTGCCGGACAACTAGCGGGACCTTACAATGAGCGGTTCTTC.

The chain joins TRBV7-9 to TRBJ2-1, with 9 bases identical to TRBD2. The V segment lost 7 bases and the J segment 15 bases; nucleotides outside the gene matches: 13. The CDR3 contains 13 residues. Germline values: CDR1 SEHNR, CDR2 FQNEAQ (reference sequence). CDR3 nucleotides: TGTGCCAGCACCAGCCGGCGGGAGGGAAGATCGTTCTTC. Translating gives CASTSRREGRSFF.

This clonotype showed up just once. Since a much larger clone is just one base distant, this may be a read error. The chain links TRBV6-5 to TRBJ1-1, with a tentative D call TRBD1 (5 bases). CDR1 and CDR2 from the germline V gene are MNHEY and SVGAGI. The ends were cut back, 6 bases at V and 3 bases at J, with 11 bases in the middle. This CDR3 contains 13 residues. The CDR3 here is CASRRTGDTEAFF. CDR3 nucleotides: TGTGCCAGCAGACGGACGGGGGACACTGAAGCTTTCTTT.

This clonotype was counted many times. The chain has TRBV29-1 and TRBJ2-3; D is tentatively TRBD1 or TRBD2 (5 bases each). Germline CDR1 and CDR2: SQVTM and ANQGSEA. The CDR3 runs 13 residues. With 4 bases removed from V and 2 bases from J, the gap between germline ends came to 10 bases. The CDR3 loop reads CSVGGTHTDTQYF. Here the CDR3 DNA reads TGCAGCGTTGGGGGGACCCACACAGATACGCAGTATTTT.

On this clonotype: This may stem from a read error, because a much larger clone lies one nucleotide away. The chain is built from TRBV6-2 or TRBV6-3 and TRBJ1-1, with D maybe TRBD1 (6 bases). The CDR3 contains 14 residues. Germline CDR1 reads MNHEY; CDR2 reads SVGEGT. Trimming took off 8 bases at V and 6 bases at J, with 19 bases between the two ends. CDR3 DNA sequence: TGTGCCAGCGGCTCAATCATCGGGACACCTGAAGCTTTCTTT. The encoded protein is CASGSIIGTPEAFF.

This chain links TRBV10-3 with TRBJ2-7; D possibly corresponds to TRBD2 (7 bases). Trimming removed 10 bases at V and 2 bases at J, with 18 bases between. Germline CDR1 and CDR2: ENHRY and SYGVKD. The CDR3 covers 14 residues. CDR3 amino acids: CATRAGAGPYEQYF. CDR3 nucleotide sequence: TGTGCCACGCGGGCGGGGGCAGGGCCCTACGAGCAGTACTTC.

Comment on this clonotype: Since a much larger clone is just one base distant, this may be a read error. The V gene is TRBV4-2, the J gene TRBJ2-7; either TRBD1 or TRBD2 may fit D (5 bases each). CDR1 LGHNA and CDR2 YNFKEQ come from the germline V gene. This CDR3 spans 13 amino acids. CDR3 coding DNA: TGTGCCAGCAGCCAACCAGGGACCAACGAGCGGTACTTC. Its translation is CASSQPGTNERYF.

In the case of this clonotype: A much larger clone is a single base away; this may be a read error. V usage is TRBV28 and J usage is TRBJ1-2; D perhaps matches TRBD1 (5 bases). Per germline, CDR1 MDHEN and CDR2 SYDVKM. The CDR3 totals 13 residues. The CDR3 loop reads CGFWDGANYGYTF. CDR3 in DNA: TGTGGCTTCTGGGACGGAGCCAACTATGGCTACACCTTC.

The table lists this clonotype with many counts. This sequence joins TRBV29-1 and TRBJ2-1; D is uncertain. Germline-derived CDR1 and CDR2 are SQVTM and ANQGSEA. The V gene lost 5 bases and the J gene lost 8 bases, with 25 bases spanning the gap. CDR3 length: 16 amino acids. In DNA, the CDR3 is TGCAGCGTTCGGGCGACTGGGCCCCATTTGGTGGATGAGCAGTTCTTC. Protein sequence: CSVRATGPHLVDEQFF.

As for this clonotype: This may stem from a read error, because a much larger clone lies one nucleotide away. This chain joins TRBV4-2 and TRBJ2-1; TRBD2 matches at 10 bases. Trimming cost V 3 bases and J 6 bases; bases outside gene matches: 2. CDR3 size: 14 residues. Germline V lookup: CDR1 LGHNA, CDR2 YNFKEQ. The CDR3 DNA reads TGTGCCAGCAGCCATCTAGCGGGGGTCAATGAGCAGTTCTTC. Translated: CASSHLAGVNEQFF.

About this clonotype itself: This may be a read error: a much more frequent sequence differs by one nucleotide. CDR3 region: CASNPGVAGRDEQFF. In DNA, the CDR3 is TGTGCCAGCAACCCTGGGGTAGCGGGGAGGGATGAGCAGTTCTTC. The rearrangement uses TRBV6-1 and TRBJ2-1; TRBD2 aligns across 8 bases. This CDR3 has 15 amino acids. Germline V gives CDR1 MNHNS, CDR2 SASEGT. The J segment lost 8 bases and the V segment lost 7 bases, leaving 13 bases of the junction unmatched.

For this clonotype: This may arise from a read error, as a much more abundant clone is one base away. This chain links TRBV5-4 with TRBJ2-1; D is perhaps TRBD1 or TRBD2 (6 bases each). In germline, CDR1 is SGHNT, CDR2 YYREEE (reference sequence). The CDR3 is 14 residues long. The CDR3 DNA reads TGTGCCAGCAGCTCCGGGGGCCCCTACTATGAGCAGTTCTTC. Translating it yields CASSSGGPYYEQFF.